The text below deals with one T cell receptor beta chain. Its antigen is undetermined. Unexposed donor CD4+ T cells date from 2011-2018, before the COVID-19 pandemic. Isolation of CD4+ T cells took place after roughly nine days in culture. Cultures received half-medium IL-2 refreshes on days 3 and 7. This sample stems from a study of CD4 T cells in relation to SARS-CoV-2 and coronaviruses. Study-wide background: After less than eleven days of antigen culture, PBMC TCR beta CDR3s were sequenced.

Repertoires were generated with immunoSEQ multiplex PCR, while TCRdb's copy carries only in-frame clones and drops some. Found here are about 20,000 clones, roughly 80% of them singletons; the top ten hold 20% to 25%. V gave up 4 bases and J gave up 2 bases; unmatched junction bases: 1. The CDR3 length is 14 residues. CDR1 and CDR2 (germline): MNHNY, SVGAGI (reference sequence). Sample: CD4+ T cells from PBMCs, cultured in vitro. This chain joins TRBV6-6 and TRBJ1-5, with 8 bases lining up with TRBD1. The source of this sequence is a human donor in good health. The CDR3 region is CASSSGQGNQPQHF. The CDR3 DNA reads TGTGCCAGCAGTTCGGGACAGGGCAATCAGCCCCAGCATTTT.